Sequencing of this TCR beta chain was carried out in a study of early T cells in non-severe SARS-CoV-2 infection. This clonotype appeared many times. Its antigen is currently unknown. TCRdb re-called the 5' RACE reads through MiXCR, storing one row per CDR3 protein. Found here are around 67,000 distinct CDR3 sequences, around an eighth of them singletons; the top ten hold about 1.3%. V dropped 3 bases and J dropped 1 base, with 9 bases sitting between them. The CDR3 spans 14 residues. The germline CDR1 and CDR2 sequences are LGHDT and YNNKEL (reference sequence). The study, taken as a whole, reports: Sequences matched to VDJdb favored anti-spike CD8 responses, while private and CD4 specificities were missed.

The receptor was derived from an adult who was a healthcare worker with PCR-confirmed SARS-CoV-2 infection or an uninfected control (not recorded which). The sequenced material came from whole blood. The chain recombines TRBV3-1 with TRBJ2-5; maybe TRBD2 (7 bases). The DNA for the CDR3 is TGTGCCAGCAGCCAGGCGGGGGCCCAAGAGACCCAGTACTTC. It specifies CASSQAGAQETQYF.